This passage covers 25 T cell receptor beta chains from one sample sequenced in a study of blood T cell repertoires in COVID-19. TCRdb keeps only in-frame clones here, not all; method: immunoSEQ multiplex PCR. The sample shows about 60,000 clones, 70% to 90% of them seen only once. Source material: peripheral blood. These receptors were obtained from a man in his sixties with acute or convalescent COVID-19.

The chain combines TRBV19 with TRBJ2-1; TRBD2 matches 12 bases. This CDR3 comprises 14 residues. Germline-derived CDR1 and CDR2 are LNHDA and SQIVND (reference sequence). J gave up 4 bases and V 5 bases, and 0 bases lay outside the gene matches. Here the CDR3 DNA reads TGTGCCAGTAGTGGACTAGCGGGGTACAATGAGCAGTTCTTC. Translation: CASSGLAGYNEQFF.

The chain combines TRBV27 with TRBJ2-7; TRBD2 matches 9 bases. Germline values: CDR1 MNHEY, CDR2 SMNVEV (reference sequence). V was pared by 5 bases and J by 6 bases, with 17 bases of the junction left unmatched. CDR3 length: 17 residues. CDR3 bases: TGTGCCAGCAGTCAAGGGGGTCTAGCGGGATTCTTAGGCGAGCAGTACTTC. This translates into CASSQGGLAGFLGEQYF.

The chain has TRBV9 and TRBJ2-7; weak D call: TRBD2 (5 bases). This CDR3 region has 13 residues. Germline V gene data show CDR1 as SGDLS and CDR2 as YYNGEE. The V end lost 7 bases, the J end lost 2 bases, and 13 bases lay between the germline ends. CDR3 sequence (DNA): TGTGCCAGCTCCAGCGGAGCTACCTACGAGCAGTACTTC. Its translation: CASSSGATYEQYF.

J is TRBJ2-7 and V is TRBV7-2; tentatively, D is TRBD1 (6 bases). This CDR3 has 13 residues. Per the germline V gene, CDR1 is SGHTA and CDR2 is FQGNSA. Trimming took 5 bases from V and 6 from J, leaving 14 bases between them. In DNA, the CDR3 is TGTGCCAGCAGCCCAGAACAGGGTAGCGAGCAGTACTTC. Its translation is CASSPEQGSEQYF.

CDR3 coding DNA: TGTGCCACCACGGGGGGGGCGAACACTGAAGCTTTCTTT. Its translation is CATTGGANTEAFF. V is TRBV24-1 and J is TRBJ1-1, with a tentative D call TRBD1 (6 bases). The V and J ends lost 8 bases and 1 base respectively, with 10 bases between them. The germline V gene has CDR1 KGHDR and CDR2 SFDVKD. CDR3 length: 13 amino acids.

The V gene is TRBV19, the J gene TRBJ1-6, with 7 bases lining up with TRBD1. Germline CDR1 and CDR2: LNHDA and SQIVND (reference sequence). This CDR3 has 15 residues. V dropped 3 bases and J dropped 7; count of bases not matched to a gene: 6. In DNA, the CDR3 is TGTGCCAGTAGTATTCGACAGGGCAGGAATTCACCCCTCCACTTT. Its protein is CASSIRQGRNSPLHF. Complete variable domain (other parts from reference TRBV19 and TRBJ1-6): DGGITQSPKYLFRKEGQNVTLSCEQNLNHDAMYWYRQDPGQGLRLIYYSQIVNDFQKGDIAEGYSVSREKKESFPLTVTSAQKNPTAFYLCASSIRQGRNSPLHFGNGTRLTVT.

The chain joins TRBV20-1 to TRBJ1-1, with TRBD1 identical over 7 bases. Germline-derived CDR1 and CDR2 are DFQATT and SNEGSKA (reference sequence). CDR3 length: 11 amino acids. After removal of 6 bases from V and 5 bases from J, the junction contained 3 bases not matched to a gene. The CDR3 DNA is TGCAGTGCCACAGGGGCAACTGAAGCTTTCTTT. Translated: CSATGATEAFF.

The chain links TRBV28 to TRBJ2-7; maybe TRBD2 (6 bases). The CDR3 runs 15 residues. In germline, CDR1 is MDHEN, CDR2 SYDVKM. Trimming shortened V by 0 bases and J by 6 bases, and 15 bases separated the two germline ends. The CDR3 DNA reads TGTGCCAGCAGTTTATGGCTAGCGAGACGTCTCGAGCAGTACTTC. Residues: CASSLWLARRLEQYF.

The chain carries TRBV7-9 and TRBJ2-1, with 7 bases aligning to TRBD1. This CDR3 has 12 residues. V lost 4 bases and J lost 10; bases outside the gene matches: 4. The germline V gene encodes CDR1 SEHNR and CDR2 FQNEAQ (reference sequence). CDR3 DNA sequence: TGTGCCAGCAGCTCAGACAGGGACGAGCAGTTCTTC. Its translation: CASSSDRDEQFF.

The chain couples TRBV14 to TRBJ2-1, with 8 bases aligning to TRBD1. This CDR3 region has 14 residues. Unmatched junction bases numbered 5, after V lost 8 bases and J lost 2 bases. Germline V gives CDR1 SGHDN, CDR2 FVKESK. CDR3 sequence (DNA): TGTGCCAGCCAAACAGGGGGTGCCTACAATGAGCAGTTCTTC. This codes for CASQTGGAYNEQFF.

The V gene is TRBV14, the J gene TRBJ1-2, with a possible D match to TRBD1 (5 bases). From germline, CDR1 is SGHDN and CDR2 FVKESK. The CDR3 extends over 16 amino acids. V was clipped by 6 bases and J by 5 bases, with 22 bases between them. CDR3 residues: CASSLNRRPPRYGYTF. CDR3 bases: TGTGCCAGCAGTCTGAACAGGCGTCCTCCCCGATATGGCTACACCTTC.

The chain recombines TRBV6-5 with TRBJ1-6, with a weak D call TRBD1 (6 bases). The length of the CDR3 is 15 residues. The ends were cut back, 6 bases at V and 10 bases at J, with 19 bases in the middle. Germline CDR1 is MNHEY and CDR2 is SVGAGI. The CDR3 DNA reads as TGTGCCAGCAGCTCCTCTGCGCAGGGGCGATCACCCCTCCACTTT. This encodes CASSSSAQGRSPLHF.

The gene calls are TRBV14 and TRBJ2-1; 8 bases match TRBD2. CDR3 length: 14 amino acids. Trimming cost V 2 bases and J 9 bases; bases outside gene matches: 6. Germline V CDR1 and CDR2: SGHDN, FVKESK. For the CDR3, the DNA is TGTGCCAGCAGCCAAAGCGGGAGATGGGGTGAGCAGTTCTTC. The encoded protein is CASSQSGRWGEQFF.

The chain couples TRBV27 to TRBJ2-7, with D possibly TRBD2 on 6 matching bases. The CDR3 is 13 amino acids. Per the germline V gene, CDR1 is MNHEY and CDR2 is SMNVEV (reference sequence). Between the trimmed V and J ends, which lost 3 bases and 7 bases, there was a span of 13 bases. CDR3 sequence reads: CASSFLVGGEQYF. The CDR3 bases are TGTGCCAGCAGTTTCTTGGTAGGAGGGGAGCAGTACTTC.

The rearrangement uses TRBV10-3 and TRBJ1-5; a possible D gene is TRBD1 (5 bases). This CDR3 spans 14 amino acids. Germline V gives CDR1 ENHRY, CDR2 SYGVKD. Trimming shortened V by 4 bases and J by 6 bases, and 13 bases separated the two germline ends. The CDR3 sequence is CAISGNWGGQPQHF. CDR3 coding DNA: TGTGCCATCAGTGGGAATTGGGGGGGTCAGCCCCAGCATTTT.

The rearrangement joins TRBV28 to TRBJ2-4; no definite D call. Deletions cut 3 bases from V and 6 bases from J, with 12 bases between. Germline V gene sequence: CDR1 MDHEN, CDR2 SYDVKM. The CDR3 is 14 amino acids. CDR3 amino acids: CASSFGQLRNIQYF. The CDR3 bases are TGTGCCAGCAGTTTTGGTCAGTTAAGAAACATTCAGTACTTC.

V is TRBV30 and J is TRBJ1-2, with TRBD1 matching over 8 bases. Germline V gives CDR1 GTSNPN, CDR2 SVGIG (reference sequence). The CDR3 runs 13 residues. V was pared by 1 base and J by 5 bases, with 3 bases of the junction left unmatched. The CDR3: CAWSEQGAYGYTF. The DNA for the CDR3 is TGTGCCTGGAGTGAGCAGGGGGCATATGGCTACACCTTC.

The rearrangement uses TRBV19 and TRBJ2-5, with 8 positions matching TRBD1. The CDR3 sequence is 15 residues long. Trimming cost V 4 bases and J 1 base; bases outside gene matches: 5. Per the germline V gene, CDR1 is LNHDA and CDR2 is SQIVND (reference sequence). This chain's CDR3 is CASSRYTGGQETQYF. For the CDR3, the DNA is TGTGCCAGTAGTAGATATACAGGGGGCCAAGAGACCCAGTACTTC. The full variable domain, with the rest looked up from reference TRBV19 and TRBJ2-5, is DGGITQSPKYLFRKEGQNVTLSCEQNLNHDAMYWYRQDPGQGLRLIYYSQIVNDFQKGDIAEGYSVSREKKESFPLTVTSAQKNPTAFYLCASSRYTGGQETQYFGPGTRLLVL.

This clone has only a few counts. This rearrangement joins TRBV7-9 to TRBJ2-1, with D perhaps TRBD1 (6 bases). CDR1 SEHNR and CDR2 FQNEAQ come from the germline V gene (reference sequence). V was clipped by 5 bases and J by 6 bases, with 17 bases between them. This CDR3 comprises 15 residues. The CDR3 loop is CASSPPYRVGNEQFF. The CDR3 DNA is TGTGCCAGCAGCCCGCCCTACAGGGTAGGCAATGAGCAGTTCTTC.

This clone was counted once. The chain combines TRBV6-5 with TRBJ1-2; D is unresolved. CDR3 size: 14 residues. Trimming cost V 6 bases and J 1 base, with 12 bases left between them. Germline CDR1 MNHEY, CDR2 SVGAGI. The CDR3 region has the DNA TGTGCCAGCAGACTCGGGAGTTTTAACTATGGCTACACCTTC. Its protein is CASRLGSFNYGYTF.

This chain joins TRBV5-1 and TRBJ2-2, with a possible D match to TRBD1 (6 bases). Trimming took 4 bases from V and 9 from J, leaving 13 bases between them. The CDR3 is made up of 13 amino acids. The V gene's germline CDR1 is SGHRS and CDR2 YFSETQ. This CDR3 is CASSTQGIRELFF. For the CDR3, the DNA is TGCGCCAGCAGCACTCAGGGGATCCGGGAGCTGTTTTTT.

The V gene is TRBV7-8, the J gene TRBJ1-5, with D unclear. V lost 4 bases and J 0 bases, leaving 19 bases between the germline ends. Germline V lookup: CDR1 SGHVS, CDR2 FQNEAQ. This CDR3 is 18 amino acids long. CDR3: CASSSGAGGFYSNQPQHF. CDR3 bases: TGTGCCAGCAGCTCTGGAGCAGGAGGCTTTTATAGCAATCAGCCCCAGCATTTT.

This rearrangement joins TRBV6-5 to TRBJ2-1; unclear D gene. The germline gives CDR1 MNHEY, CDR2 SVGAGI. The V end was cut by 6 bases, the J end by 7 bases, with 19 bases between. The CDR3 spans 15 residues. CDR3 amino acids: CASSQHWSSGNEQFF. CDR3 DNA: TGTGCCAGCAGCCAGCATTGGAGCTCTGGGAATGAGCAGTTCTTC.

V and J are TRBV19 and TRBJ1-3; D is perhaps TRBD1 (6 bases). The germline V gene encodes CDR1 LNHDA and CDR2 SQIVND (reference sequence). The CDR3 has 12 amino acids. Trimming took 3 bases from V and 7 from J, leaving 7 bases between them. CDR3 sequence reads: CASSIGQNTIYF. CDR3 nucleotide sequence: TGTGCCAGTAGTATCGGACAGAACACCATATATTTT.

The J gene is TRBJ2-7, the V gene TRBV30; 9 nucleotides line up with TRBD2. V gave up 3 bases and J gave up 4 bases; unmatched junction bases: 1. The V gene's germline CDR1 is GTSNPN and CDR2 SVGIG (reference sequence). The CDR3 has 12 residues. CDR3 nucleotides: TGTGCCTGGAGGCGGGGGGGGTACGAGCAGTACTTC. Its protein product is CAWRRGGYEQYF. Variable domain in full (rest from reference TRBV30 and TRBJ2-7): SQTIHQWPATLVQPVGSPLSLECTVEGTSNPNLYWYRQAAGRGLQLLFYSVGIGQISSEVPQNLSASRPQDRQFILSSKKLLLSDSGFYLCAWRRGGYEQYFGPGTRLTVT.